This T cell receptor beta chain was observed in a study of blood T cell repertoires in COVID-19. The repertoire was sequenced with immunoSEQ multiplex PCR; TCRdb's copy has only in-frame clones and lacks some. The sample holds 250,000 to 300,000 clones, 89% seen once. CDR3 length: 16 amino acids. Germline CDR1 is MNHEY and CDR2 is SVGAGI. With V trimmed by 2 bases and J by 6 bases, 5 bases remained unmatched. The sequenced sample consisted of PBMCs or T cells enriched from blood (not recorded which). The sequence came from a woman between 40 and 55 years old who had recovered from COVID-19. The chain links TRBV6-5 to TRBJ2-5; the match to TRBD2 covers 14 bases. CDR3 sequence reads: CASSYGTSGRGKTQYF. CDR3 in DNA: TGTGCCAGCAGTTACGGGACTAGCGGGAGAGGGAAGACCCAGTACTTC.